This T cell receptor (beta chain) appears in the sequencing data of a study of cytomegalovirus exposure and HLA in healthy donors. Study details: Earlier, 110 million or so unique TCR beta sequences were recovered from roughly 180 million T cells by an analysis. Whole-study findings and limits: A later analysis linked a missense variant in DCLRE1C to the trimming of TCR beta V and J genes.

The study ran its PCR with 60 Vbeta and 13 Jbeta primers. Here immunoSEQ multiplex PCR was the method, and the copy in TCRdb shows in-frame clones only, minus some. This sample has approximately 150,000 clones, with roughly 77% found just once. For this clone: Its antigen is undetermined.

CDR3 length: 16 residues. V was clipped by 0 bases and J by 6 bases; unmatched bases: 8. Germline CDR1 reads MRHNA; CDR2 reads SNTAGT. This TCR was recovered from a man between 18 and 35 years old in good health and CMV-seropositive. This sequence joins TRBV6-4 and TRBJ1-2; 9 bases match TRBD1. Material for sequencing was PBMCs. CDR3 DNA: TGTGCCAGCAGTGACTCGGGGGACAGGGAAGTTGATGGCTACACCTTC. The encoded protein is CASSDSGDREVDGYTF.